Presented here are 10 T cell receptor beta chains from one specimen sequenced in a study of T-cell reconstitution after alpha-beta-depleted transplantation in children. Unique molecular identifiers tagged the TCRbeta library. TCRdb redid the calling of the PCR reads with MiXCR, one entry per CDR3 protein. The data contain around 450,000 distinct CDR3 sequences, over 40% of them singletons. The sample in question was PBMCs, obtained before TCRalphabeta/CD19-depleted stem cell transplant. These receptors were taken from a girl aged 2 to 10 with aplastic anemia, due to receive a stem cell transplant.

This chain connects TRBV12-3 or TRBV12-4 to TRBJ2-2; 9 bases agree with TRBD1. The CDR3 contains 18 residues. After removal of 7 bases from V and 4 bases from J, the junction contained 16 bases not matched to a gene. The CDR3 nucleotides are TGTGCCAGCAAGCCTCGGGACAGGGCTGGAAGTGGCACCGGGGAGCTGTTTTTT. This sequence encodes CASKPRDRAGSGTGELFF.

This clonotype showed up just a few times. The V gene is TRBV24-1, the J gene TRBJ2-1, with D uncertain. Germline V gene lookup returns CDR1 KGHDR and CDR2 SFDVKD. This CDR3 is built from 13 residues. V lost 4 bases and J lost 11, with 14 bases in between. The CDR3 coding sequence is TGTGCCACCAGTGACCCCCCCCACGGAAAGCAGTTCTTC. Amino acids: CATSDPPHGKQFF.

The rearrangement uses TRBV12-3 or TRBV12-4 and TRBJ1-1; tentatively, D is TRBD1 (6 bases). Between the trimmed V and J ends, which lost 4 bases and 4 bases, there was a span of 19 bases. This CDR3 contains 16 residues. CDR3 coding DNA: TGTGCCAGCAGTTCACTATACCCAGGGGTCGGCACTGAAGCTTTCTTT. Translating gives CASSSLYPGVGTEAFF.

The V and J genes are TRBV7-8 and TRBJ1-1; D is perhaps TRBD1 (5 bases). Germline lookup yields CDR1 SGHVS and CDR2 FQNEAQ. V lost 4 bases and J 1 base, leaving 16 bases between the germline ends. This CDR3 has 16 residues. CDR3 bases: TGTGCCAGCAGCTGGGCCTCAGGGTTCGGGAACACTGAAGCTTTCTTT. Its translation: CASSWASGFGNTEAFF.

This clonotype was seen only a few times. The CDR3, as DNA: TGTGCCAGCAGCTTAACTGCTAACTATGGCTACACCTTC. It yields the protein CASSLTANYGYTF. The chain employs TRBV7-6 and TRBJ1-2; D remains unclear. Trimming took 2 bases from V and 0 from J, leaving 4 bases between them. The CDR3 covers 13 residues. Germline V lookup: CDR1 SGHVS, CDR2 FNYEAQ.

This rearrangement joins TRBV20-1 to TRBJ2-2; D uncertain. V was clipped by 4 bases and J by 7 bases, with 13 bases between them. Looked up from germline, CDR1 is DFQATT and CDR2 is SNEGSKA (reference sequence). The CDR3 has 13 residues. The CDR3 nucleotides are TGCAGTGCTAACCCCCAAGTGGGCGGGGAGCTGTTTTTT. It codes for CSANPQVGGELFF.

The chain carries TRBV20-1 and TRBJ2-7; TRBD1 aligns across 7 bases. The CDR3 runs to 12 residues. Germline values: CDR1 DFQATT, CDR2 SNEGSKA (reference sequence). After removal of 3 bases from V and 3 bases from J, the junction contained 2 bases not matched to a gene. The DNA for the CDR3 is TGCAGTGCTAGGCAGGGGGACTACGAGCAGTACTTC. Translation gives CSARQGDYEQYF.

The V gene is TRBV29-1, the J gene TRBJ1-1; possible D gene TRBD1, 5 bases. V was trimmed by 0 bases and J by 4 bases, leaving 12 bases between them. CDR1 SQVTM and CDR2 ANQGSEA come from the germline V gene. The CDR3 has 14 amino acids. CDR3 protein: CSVEDRRRGTEAFF. The CDR3 DNA follows: TGCAGCGTTGAAGATCGCAGGAGGGGCACTGAAGCTTTCTTT.

The V call is TRBV12-3 or TRBV12-4, the J call TRBJ2-3, with 12 bases lining up with TRBD2. Trimming took 4 bases from V and 4 from J; bases not matched to a gene: 6. This CDR3 is built from 16 residues. The CDR3 sequence is CASSSSASGRADTQYF. The DNA of the CDR3 is TGTGCCAGCAGTTCCTCTGCTAGCGGGAGGGCAGATACGCAGTATTTT.

This clonotype was counted a few times. This chain links TRBV20-1 with TRBJ1-4; the D is unclear. The CDR3 extends over 13 amino acids. The V gene lost 1 base and the J gene lost 4 bases, with 7 bases spanning the gap. CDR1 and CDR2 (germline): DFQATT, SNEGSKA (reference sequence). CDR3 in amino acids: CSARVPYNEKLFF. The CDR3, as DNA: TGCAGTGCTAGAGTCCCCTATAATGAAAAACTGTTTTTT.